This T cell receptor beta chain was sequenced in a study of cytomegalovirus exposure and HLA in healthy donors. On this clone: Its antigen remains unidentified.

Sequenced by immunoSEQ multiplex PCR; TCRdb stores in-frame clones only, minus some. The repertoire holds 100,000 to 150,000 clones, with about 83% as singletons. V lost 5 bases and J 7 bases, leaving 15 bases between the germline ends. The CDR3 length is 14 residues. The germline gives CDR1 MNHEY, CDR2 SMNVEV (reference sequence). The study, taken as a whole, reports: Cytomegalovirus status, reportedly, was diagnosed with high specificity and sensitivity by the classifier. Associated with cytomegalovirus, according to the listing, were approximately 160 TCR beta chains.

The sample comprised PBMCs. This TCR came from a woman in her 30s in good health and CMV-seronegative. J is TRBJ1-5 and V is TRBV27; D gene ambiguous. This CDR3 reads CASSNWGGVQPQHF. The CDR3 DNA reads TGTGCCAGCAGTAACTGGGGAGGTGTACAGCCCCAGCATTTT.